This T cell receptor (beta chain) was captured by sequencing in a study of blood T cell repertoires in COVID-19. Whole-study context: Sites across the United States, Italy and Spain contributed samples from acute and convalescent COVID-19. Sample material is recorded as cDNA or gDNA derived from T cells, B-cell-depleted T cells, or PBMCs.

Data came from immunoSEQ multiplex PCR; TCRdb stores just in-frame clones and leaves some out. The table shows about 130,000 clones, with approximately 80% occurring only once. CDR1 SGDLS and CDR2 YYNGEE come from the germline V gene. J gave up 5 bases and V 0 bases, and 14 bases lay outside the gene matches. The CDR3 totals 18 residues. The chain recombines TRBV9 with TRBJ2-5, with 9 bases lining up with TRBD2. This clonotype was sampled from a man in his forties or fifties with active or convalescent COVID-19. Input material: peripheral blood. CDR3 sequence: CASSVEGSGGSARETQYF. In DNA, the CDR3 is TGTGCCAGCAGCGTAGAGGGTAGCGGGGGCTCCGCCAGGGAGACCCAGTACTTC.